This is a list of T cell receptor beta chains from one sample in a study of shared clonotypes between healthy human individuals. Here immunoSEQ multiplex PCR was the method, and the copy in TCRdb shows in-frame clones only, minus some. Among roughly 2,000,000 clones, about 95% were seen once, and the ten largest hold under 1.5%. Sequencing input: naive CD8+ T cells sorted from blood. These receptors were collected from a man between 18 and 29 years old in good health. Each CDR3 is given with its conserved first and last residue. The D gene is left open where the match is weak. Clone sizes are given selectively: once, few, many, or a class where the clone is expanded.

CDR3aa	CDR3nt	abundance	j_gene	v_gene	d_gene
CATSREGDRNYHYGYTF	TGTGCCACCAGCAGAGAAGGGGACAGGAACTATCACTATGGCTACACCTTC	NA	TRBJ1-2	TRBV15	TRBD1
CASSLGPTSGSSYEQYF	TGTGCCAGCAGCTTAGGTCCGACTAGCGGGTCGTCCTACGAGCAGTACTTC	NA	TRBJ2-7	TRBV11-2	TRBD2
CASSLSDNEQFF	TGTGCCAGCAGCTTAAGCGACAATGAGCAGTTCTTC	NA	TRBJ2-1	TRBV7-9	NA
CSVDPGQGAYEQYF	TGCAGCGTCGATCCGGGACAGGGGGCCTACGAGCAGTACTTC	NA	TRBJ2-7	TRBV29-1	TRBD1
CASSYLVGPYEQYF	TGTGCCAGCAGTTACCTGGTAGGTCCCTACGAGCAGTACTTC	NA	TRBJ2-7	TRBV6-5	NA
CASRPSWTEAFF	TGTGCCAGCAGACCGAGTTGGACTGAAGCTTTCTTT	NA	TRBJ1-1	TRBV7-9	NA
CSVEQGRNEKLFF	TGCAGCGTTGAACAGGGGCGTAATGAAAAACTGTTTTTT	once	TRBJ1-4	TRBV29-1	NA
CASSFVGGPEQYF	TGTGCCAGCAGTTTTGTGGGAGGCCCGGAGCAGTACTTC	NA	TRBJ2-7	TRBV27	NA
CASSYAGHTEAFF	TGTGCCAGCAGTTACGCAGGGCACACTGAAGCTTTCTTT	NA	TRBJ1-1	TRBV6-5	NA
CASSPGQIYEQYF	TGTGCCAGCAGCCCGGGACAGATCTACGAGCAGTACTTC	once	TRBJ2-7	TRBV7-6	TRBD1
CAWGISYEQYF	TGTGCCTGGGGGATCTCCTACGAGCAGTACTTC	NA	TRBJ2-7	TRBV30	NA
CASSPESFLAYEQYF	TGTGCCAGCAGTCCAGAGTCCTTTTTAGCCTACGAGCAGTACTTC	once	TRBJ2-7	TRBV28	NA
CASSATFGGQLYEQYF	TGTGCCAGCAGCGCGACCTTTGGGGGACAGCTCTACGAGCAGTACTTC	once	TRBJ2-7	TRBV9	TRBD1
CASSSDSSYEQYF	TGTGCCAGTAGTTCGGACTCCTCCTACGAGCAGTACTTC	few	TRBJ2-7	TRBV19	NA
CATSLAVQETQYF	TGTGCCACCTCACTAGCGGTCCAAGAGACCCAGTACTTC	NA	TRBJ2-5	TRBV15	TRBD2
CASSLVAFGGGLGEQYF	TGTGCCAGCAGTTTAGTAGCTTTCGGGGGGGGATTAGGCGAGCAGTACTTC	NA	TRBJ2-7	TRBV27	TRBD2
CASERDRQYF	TGTGCCAGCGAAAGGGACCGCCAGTACTTC	NA	TRBJ2-7	TRBV25-1	NA
CASSFEGGNTEAFF	TGCGCCAGCAGCTTTGAGGGAGGGAACACTGAAGCTTTCTTT	NA	TRBJ1-1	TRBV5-1	NA
CASSYARSGVYEQYF	TGTGCCAGCAGTTACGCTAGAAGCGGTGTCTACGAGCAGTACTTC	NA	TRBJ2-7	TRBV27	NA
CASTDDKGAETQYF	TGTGCCAGCACCGATGATAAGGGGGCGGAGACCCAGTACTTC	NA	TRBJ2-5	TRBV2	TRBD1
CASSQMQVTGELFF	TGCGCCAGCAGCCAAATGCAGGTCACCGGGGAGCTGTTTTTT	NA	TRBJ2-2	TRBV4-1	NA
CASSIDTGGPTDTQYF	TGTGCCAGTAGTATAGATACAGGGGGCCCGACAGATACGCAGTATTTT	NA	TRBJ2-3	TRBV19	TRBD1
CASSLWLGKEDSYEQYF	TGTGCCAGCAGCTTGTGGCTGGGAAAGGAAGACTCCTACGAGCAGTACTTC	NA	TRBJ2-7	TRBV5-4	NA
CSALLIEQYF	TGCAGTGCTCTCCTTATCGAGCAGTACTTC	NA	TRBJ2-7	TRBV20-1	NA
CASAVGGGRALDTQYF	TGTGCCAGCGCCGTCGGTGGCGGGAGGGCCTTAGATACGCAGTATTTT	NA	TRBJ2-3	TRBV28	TRBD2
CASSPGTSYEQFF	TGTGCCAGCAGCCCGGGGACTAGCTATGAGCAGTTCTTC	NA	TRBJ2-1	TRBV13	TRBD2
CASTGGSYNEQFF	TGCGCCAGCACGGGGGGGTCCTACAATGAGCAGTTCTTC	NA	TRBJ2-1	TRBV10-2	TRBD2
CAWSVLKGWGAFF	TGTGCCTGGAGTGTATTAAAGGGTTGGGGGGCTTTCTTT	NA	TRBJ1-1	TRBV30	NA
CASSLEAGGSYNEQFF	TGTGCCAGCAGCTTGGAAGCGGGCGGCTCCTACAATGAGCAGTTCTTC	once	TRBJ2-1	TRBV11-2	NA
CASSPDPVAEQYF	TGTGCCAGCAGCCCCGATCCGGTGGCCGAGCAGTACTTC	once	TRBJ2-7	TRBV7-8	NA
CASSTGQGYSGANVLTF	TGTGCCAGCAGCACCGGACAGGGGTACTCTGGGGCCAACGTCCTGACTTTC	NA	TRBJ2-6	TRBV9	TRBD1
CASSLEVFSYEQYF	TGTGCCAGCAGCTTAGAAGTCTTCTCCTACGAGCAGTACTTC	once	TRBJ2-7	TRBV7-6	NA
CASSPGTSGPEQFF	TGTGCTAGCAGCCCAGGGACTAGCGGTCCTGAGCAGTTCTTC	once	TRBJ2-1	TRBV7-7	TRBD2
CASAPTQGNQPQHF	TGCGCCAGCGCCCCCACACAGGGAAATCAGCCCCAGCATTTT	NA	TRBJ1-5	TRBV4-1	NA
CASSIGSISTDTQYF	TGTGCCAGCAGCATCGGAAGTATTAGCACAGATACGCAGTATTTT	NA	TRBJ2-3	TRBV28	NA
CASKRGMNTEAFF	TGTGCCAGCAAGAGGGGCATGAACACTGAAGCTTTCTTT	few	TRBJ1-1	TRBV9	NA
CASNPGRGLAYNEQFF	TGTGCCAGCAACCCGGGGAGGGGACTTGCCTACAATGAGCAGTTCTTC	NA	TRBJ2-1	TRBV5-6	TRBD2
CASSYQGEAGANVLTF	TGTGCCAGCAGTTATCAGGGGGAGGCTGGGGCCAACGTCCTGACTTTC	NA	TRBJ2-6	TRBV6-5	NA
CASKDYEQYF	TGTGCCAGCAAAGACTACGAGCAGTACTTC	NA	TRBJ2-7	TRBV6-1	NA
CASSCVQGQPQHF	TGTGCCAGCAGCTGTGTACAGGGCCAGCCCCAGCATTTT	once	TRBJ1-5	TRBV7-6	NA
CASSQDGLESEKLFF	TGCGCCAGCAGCCAGGACGGGCTGGAATCTGAAAAACTGTTTTTT	NA	TRBJ1-4	TRBV4-3	NA
CASSPVAEWENNGELFF	TGTGCCAGCAGCCCTGTCGCGGAATGGGAGAATAACGGGGAGCTGTTTTTT	NA	TRBJ2-2	TRBV7-9	NA
CASSQERGLTDIQYF	TGCGCCAGCAGCCAAGAAAGGGGGCTGACGGACATTCAGTACTTC	NA	TRBJ2-4	TRBV4-3	TRBD1
CASKGVAREQFF	TGTGCCAGTAAAGGGGTAGCGCGGGAGCAGTTCTTC	NA	TRBJ2-1	TRBV19	NA
CASGGRLLF	TGCGCCAGCGGAGGGAGACTCCTCTTC	NA	TRBJ2-1	TRBV10-2	NA
CASSPGQGAGEQFF	TGTGCCAGCAGCCCGGGACAGGGGGCAGGTGAGCAGTTCTTC	NA	TRBJ2-1	TRBV6-5	TRBD1
CASSKWRVQGTLGYGYTF	TGTGCCAGCAGCAAGTGGAGGGTGCAGGGGACCCTAGGGTATGGCTACACCTTC	NA	TRBJ1-2	TRBV5-6	NA
CASSGLSSGGAYTQYF	TGTGCCAGCAGTGGGTTGTCGAGCGGGGGGGCTTATACGCAGTATTTT	once	TRBJ2-3	TRBV25-1	TRBD2
CASSELVGADIQYF	TGTGCCAGCAGTGAATTAGTGGGAGCGGACATTCAGTACTTC	NA	TRBJ2-4	TRBV6-1	NA
CASSHTTTDTQETQYF	TGCGCCAGCAGCCACACCACGACGGACACCCAAGAGACCCAGTACTTC	NA	TRBJ2-5	TRBV4-1	NA
CASSQDNLADYNEQFF	TGTGCCAGCAGCCAAGACAACCTAGCGGATTACAATGAGCAGTTCTTC	NA	TRBJ2-1	TRBV14	TRBD2
CASSTTENTEAFF	TGTGCCAGCAGCACCACAGAGAACACTGAAGCTTTCTTT	NA	TRBJ1-1	TRBV6-5	NA